This T cell receptor beta chain was recovered during a study of T cell responses to AZD1222 COVID-19 vaccine. Sequencing used immunoSEQ multiplex PCR; TCRdb keeps in-frame clones, though not all of them. In the table there are about 150,000 clones, about nine tenths of which are singletons. The receptor was isolated from an adult in good health. Sequencing was performed on peripheral blood, taken on day 0 of MenACWY control vaccination.

Written as DNA, the CDR3 is TGTGCCAGCAGTTTAGGGACAGGGGTAAGCAATCAGCCCCAGCATTTT. Its translation: CASSLGTGVSNQPQHF. The chain links TRBV28 to TRBJ1-5; TRBD1 matches at 10 bases. The CDR3 runs to 16 residues. Germline loops: CDR1 MDHEN, CDR2 SYDVKM. The junction had 2 bases not matched to a gene; V was cut back by 2 bases and J by 1 base.